This T cell receptor (beta chain) derives from a study of OX40 agonist ivuxolimab in advanced cancers. Whole-study context: Ivuxolimab is an agonistic anti-OX40 (CD134) antibody, and patients were treated with it. Study results and caveats: Determination of antigen specificity was not performed for the expanded peripheral T cells. In CD8+ T cells, expanded clones were on average more numerous than in CD4+.

Remarks on this clone: Its specificity is unknown.

TCRdb keeps only in-frame clones here, not all; method: immunoSEQ multiplex PCR. Of tens of thousands of clones listed, around 80% are singletons. This CDR3 has 16 residues. The ends were cut back, 2 bases at V and 2 bases at J, with 14 bases in the middle. From germline, CDR1 is SGHDN and CDR2 FVKESK. This specimen consisted of CD4+ or CD8+ T cells sorted from blood, obtained in a trial of the OX40 agonist ivuxolimab. This clonotype was sampled from an adult with an advanced solid tumor such as melanoma, head and neck, liver or kidney cancer. The genes are TRBV14 and TRBJ2-3; possibly TRBD2 for D (6 bases). The CDR3 is CASSQLGLATTDTQYF. The CDR3 DNA reads as TGTGCCAGCAGCCAACTTGGGCTAGCGACCACAGATACGCAGTATTTT. Complete variable domain (other parts from reference TRBV14 and TRBJ2-3): EAGVTQFPSHSVIEKGQTVTLRCDPISGHDNLYWYRRVMGKEIKFLLHFVKESKQDESGMPNNRFLAERTGGTYSTLKVQPAELEDSGVYFCASSQLGLATTDTQYFGPGTRLTVL.